Shown below are 9 T cell receptor beta chains from a single sample sequenced in a study of blood T cells in healthy people across ages (dated by TCRdb to about 2015). The library was produced with 5' RACE. Sequencing took place on an Illumina HiSeq 2500. A second about 7 to 11 cycle PCR used a sample-barcoded 5' primer and a J-beta primer mix. TCRdb applied fastp at Q25 and MiXCR to the public reads, then kept only in-frame beta chains. Every CDR3 protein is listed once, alongside the most common genes and DNA of its rows. This sample has hundreds of thousands of distinct CDR3 sequences in its table, and nearly 25% of those were observed once. 7.5% to 9% of the sample rests with the top ten. These data also featured in a second study, about T cells of mothers and their children.

Sequenced: blood. The receptor set was obtained from a boy aged 5 to 17 in good health.

The CDR3 nucleotides are TGTGCTAGTGGTTTGTGGGGGTCGAACACTGAAGCTTTCTTT. Translation: CASGLWGSNTEAFF. This chain connects TRBV12-5 to TRBJ1-1; maybe TRBD1 (5 bases). This CDR3 region has 14 residues. The V end lost 2 bases, the J end lost 1 base, and 8 bases lay between the germline ends. Looked up from germline, CDR1 is LGHNT and CDR2 is FRNRAP.

This sequence joins TRBV3-1 and TRBJ2-7; D not resolved. The V gene's germline CDR1 is LGHDT and CDR2 YNNKEL (reference sequence). There are 15 residues in the CDR3. The V end was cut by 0 bases, the J end by 1 base, with 10 bases between. The chain's CDR3 is CASSQDFVRSYEQYF. CDR3 coding DNA: TGTGCCAGCAGCCAAGATTTTGTACGGTCCTACGAGCAGTACTTC.

The rearrangement uses TRBV4-3 and TRBJ2-2; 7 bases agree with TRBD1. This CDR3 comprises 18 residues. Looked up from germline, CDR1 is LGHNA and CDR2 is YSLEER. Trimming at V came to 0 bases and at J to 6 bases, leaving 13 bases not matched to a gene. CDR3: CASSQDPDREGYAGELFF. CDR3 nucleotide sequence: TGCGCCAGCAGCCAAGACCCCGACAGGGAAGGATACGCCGGGGAGCTGTTTTTT.

This chain connects TRBV7-2 to TRBJ1-5, with D uncertain. Germline CDR1 and CDR2: SGHTA and FQGNSA. Between the trimmed V and J ends, which lost 1 base and 5 bases, there was a span of 6 bases. The CDR3 is 13 residues long. This CDR3 is CASSLGIYQPQHF. In nucleotides, the CDR3 is TGTGCCAGCAGCTTAGGTATTTATCAGCCCCAGCATTTT.

This clonotype was seen a handful of times. The gene calls are TRBV12-3 or TRBV12-4 and TRBJ1-4; TRBD1 matches 7 bases. J lost 7 bases, V lost 7 bases, and 12 bases had no gene match. The CDR3 length is 15 residues. The CDR3 bases are TGTGCCAGCACCCAGGGAGGGGGCGCGGGTGAAAAACTGTTTTTT. This codes for CASTQGGGAGEKLFF.

The V gene is TRBV4-3, the J gene TRBJ2-3; 7 bases map to TRBD1. Unmatched junction bases numbered 4, after V lost 2 bases and J lost 2 bases. The CDR3 is made up of 15 amino acids. Germline CDR1 is LGHNA and CDR2 is YSLEER. Here the CDR3 reads CASSQYDRDTDTQYF. CDR3 bases: TGCGCCAGCAGCCAATACGACAGGGACACAGATACGCAGTATTTT.

This rearrangement joins TRBV9 to TRBJ2-2, with D perhaps matching TRBD1 (5 bases). V shed 4 bases and J shed 7 bases, with 17 bases lying between them. Germline-derived CDR1 and CDR2 are SGDLS and YYNGEE. CDR3 length: 15 residues. The CDR3 here is CASSRRTLQGGELFF. The CDR3 region has the DNA TGTGCCAGCAGCCGGCGGACCCTTCAGGGCGGGGAGCTGTTTTTT.

This clonotype appeared a few times. The chain uses TRBV9 and TRBJ2-5; maybe TRBD1 (5 bases). Trimming pared 2 bases from V and 4 bases from J, leaving 15 bases between. Germline CDR1 SGDLS, CDR2 YYNGEE. The CDR3 has 15 amino acids. CDR3 amino acids: CASSVQWGLGETQYF. The CDR3, as DNA: TGTGCCAGCAGCGTTCAGTGGGGCTTGGGAGAGACCCAGTACTTC.

The chain recombines TRBV5-1 with TRBJ2-5, with 11 nucleotides matching TRBD2. Gene TRBJ2-1 matches the end of the DNA better, so the J call may be wrong. The CDR3 runs to 17 residues. Germline V gene data show CDR1 as SGHRS and CDR2 as YFSETQ. CDR3 nucleotide sequence: TGCGCCAGCAGCTTGTGGACTAGCGGGCTAAGGTACAATGAGCAGTTCTTC. Its protein product is CASSLWTSGLRYNEQFF.